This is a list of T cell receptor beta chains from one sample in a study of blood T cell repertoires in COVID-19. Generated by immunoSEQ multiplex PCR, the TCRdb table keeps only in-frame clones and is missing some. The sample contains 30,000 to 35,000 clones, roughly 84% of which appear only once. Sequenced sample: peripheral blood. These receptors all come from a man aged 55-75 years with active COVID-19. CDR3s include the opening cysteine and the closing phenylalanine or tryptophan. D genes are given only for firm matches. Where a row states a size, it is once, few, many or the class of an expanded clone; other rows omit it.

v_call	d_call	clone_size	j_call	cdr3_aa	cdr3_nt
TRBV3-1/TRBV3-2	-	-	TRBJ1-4	CASSQDGTANEKLFF	TGTGCCAGCAGCCAAGATGGCACAGCTAATGAAAAACTGTTTTTT
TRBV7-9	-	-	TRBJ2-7	CASSLGLALDEQYF	TGTGCCAGCAGCTTAGGGCTAGCTTTAGACGAGCAGTACTTC
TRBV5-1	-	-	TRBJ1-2	CASSSLRDIGGYTF	TGCGCCAGCAGCAGTCTCCGGGACATAGGCGGCTACACCTTC
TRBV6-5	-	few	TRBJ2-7	CASRGHPSEYYF	TGTGCCAGCAGGGGACATCCTTCGGAATATTACTTC
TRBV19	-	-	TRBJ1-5	CASSTTGGNQPQHF	TGTGCCAGTAGTACGACAGGAGGCAATCAGCCCCAGCATTTT
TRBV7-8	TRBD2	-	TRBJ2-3	CASSLNRAGPGSGAQYF	TGTGCCAGCAGCCTTAATCGAGCGGGGCCCGGATCGGGTGCGCAGTATTTT
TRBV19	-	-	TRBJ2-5	CASSIIPGAVKETQYF	TGTGCCAGTAGTATAATACCAGGGGCAGTCAAAGAGACCCAGTACTTC
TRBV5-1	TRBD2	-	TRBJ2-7	CASSFSSGREGEQYF	TGCGCCAGCAGCTTTTCTAGCGGGAGAGAGGGCGAGCAGTACTTC
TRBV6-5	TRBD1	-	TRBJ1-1	CASRPRGHMNTEAFF	TGTGCCAGCAGACCCAGGGGGCACATGAACACTGAAGCTTTCTTT
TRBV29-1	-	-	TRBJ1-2	CSVPIPTAYGYTF	TGCAGCGTCCCTATCCCGACAGCTTATGGCTACACCTTC
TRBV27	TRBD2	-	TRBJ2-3	CASSQPLGLATDTQYF	TGTGCCAGCAGCCAACCGCTCGGACTAGCGACAGATACGCAGTATTTT
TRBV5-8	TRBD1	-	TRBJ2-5	CASSYTGVRKETQYF	TGTGCCAGCAGCTATACAGGGGTTCGGAAAGAGACCCAGTACTTC
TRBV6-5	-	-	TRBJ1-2	CASSNPGHGYTF	TGTGCCAGCAGCAACCCAGGCCATGGCTACACCTTC
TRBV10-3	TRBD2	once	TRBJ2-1	CAISGLAGVAYNEQFF	TGTGCCATCAGTGGCCTAGCGGGGGTGGCCTACAATGAGCAGTTCTTC
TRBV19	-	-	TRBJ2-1	CASSYGGPYNEQFF	TGTGCCAGTAGTTACGGGGGTCCCTACAATGAGCAGTTCTTC
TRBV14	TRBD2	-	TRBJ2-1	CASSPSGGAYNEQFF	TGTGCCAGCAGTCCGTCGGGAGGGGCTTACAATGAGCAGTTCTTC
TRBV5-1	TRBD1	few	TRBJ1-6	CASSLKGQGGSPLHF	TGCGCCAGCAGCTTGAAAGGACAGGGTGGTTCACCCCTCCACTTT
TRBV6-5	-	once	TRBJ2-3	CASSYSAMTGTYF	TGTGCCAGCAGTTACTCGGCGATGACCGGGACATATTTT
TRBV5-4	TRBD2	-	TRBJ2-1	CAGRSAGGPDEQFF	TGTGCCGGTAGGTCAGCGGGAGGGCCGGATGAGCAGTTCTTC
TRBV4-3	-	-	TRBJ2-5	CASSRIRGSRETQYF	TGCGCCAGCAGCCGCATAAGGGGGAGTAGGGAGACCCAGTACTTC
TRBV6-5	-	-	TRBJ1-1	CASSYGRVNTEAFF	TGTGCCAGCAGTTACGGTCGGGTAAACACTGAAGCTTTCTTT
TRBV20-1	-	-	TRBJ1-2	CSASGTLEDYTF	TGCAGTGCTAGTGGGACCTTGGAGGACTACACCTTC
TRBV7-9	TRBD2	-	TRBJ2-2	CASSWGTSVGELFF	TGTGCCAGCAGCTGGGGAACTAGCGTCGGGGAGCTGTTTTTT
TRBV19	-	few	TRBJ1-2	CASRGTGTTYGYTF	TGTGCCAGTAGGGGCACCGGGACAACCTATGGCTACACCTTC
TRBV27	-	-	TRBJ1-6	CASSQHQYNSPLHF	TGTGCCAGCAGCCAACACCAATATAATTCACCCCTCCACTTT
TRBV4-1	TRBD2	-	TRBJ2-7	CASSQDLNRDSGINEQYF	TGCGCCAGCAGCCAAGATTTGAATCGAGATAGCGGGATCAACGAGCAGTACTTC
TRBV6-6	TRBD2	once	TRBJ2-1	CASSTSGSRNEQFF	TGTGCCAGCAGTACTAGCGGGAGTAGGAATGAGCAGTTCTTC
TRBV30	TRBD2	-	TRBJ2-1	CAWSGTSGIGEQFF	TGTGCCTGGTCCGGGACTAGTGGTATCGGTGAGCAGTTCTTC
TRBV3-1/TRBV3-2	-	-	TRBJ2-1	CASSQTGSGYNEQFF	TGTGCCAGCAGCCAAACGGGTTCTGGGTACAATGAGCAGTTCTTC
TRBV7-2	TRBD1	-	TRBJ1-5	CASSSDRGSQPQHF	TGTGCCAGCAGCTCCGACAGGGGAAGTCAGCCCCAGCATTTT
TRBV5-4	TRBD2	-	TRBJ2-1	CASSSPGLAYNEQFF	TGTGCCAGCAGCTCACCGGGACTAGCCTACAATGAGCAGTTCTTC
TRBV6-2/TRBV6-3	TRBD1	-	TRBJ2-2	CASSAFDRGAGELFF	TGTGCCAGCAGCGCTTTCGACAGGGGGGCCGGGGAGCTGTTTTTT
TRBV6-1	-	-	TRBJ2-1	CASRGDNYNEQFF	TGTGCCAGCAGGGGGGACAATTACAATGAGCAGTTCTTC
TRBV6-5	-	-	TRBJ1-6	CASSYSSWGPVPLHF	TGTGCCAGCAGTTACTCGAGTTGGGGGCCGGTACCCCTCCACTTT
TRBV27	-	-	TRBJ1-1	CASRGGGGTEAFF	TGTGCCAGCAGGGGGGGTGGGGGCACTGAAGCTTTCTTT
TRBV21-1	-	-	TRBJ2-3	CASPKPTGSTDTQYF	TGTGCCAGCCCCAAACCGACAGGTAGCACAGATACGCAGTATTTT
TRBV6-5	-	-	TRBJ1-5	CASSYSRGEQPQHF	TGTGCCAGCAGTTACTCTCGGGGAGAGCAGCCCCAGCATTTT
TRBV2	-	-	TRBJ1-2	CASSELSYGYTF	TGTGCCAGCAGTGAACTCAGCTATGGCTACACCTTC
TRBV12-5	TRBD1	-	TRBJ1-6	CASGHGWGDRGRSPLHF	TGTGCTAGTGGGCACGGCTGGGGGGACAGGGGGAGGTCACCCCTCCACTTT
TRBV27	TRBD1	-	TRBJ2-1	CASSPGTGGTYNEQFF	TGTGCCAGCAGTCCCGGGACAGGGGGTACCTACAATGAGCAGTTCTTC
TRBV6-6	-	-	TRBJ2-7	CASSHGGYEQYF	TGTGCCAGCAGCCACGGGGGTTACGAGCAGTACTTC
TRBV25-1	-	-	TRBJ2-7	CASSECEDRLPYYEQYF	TGTGCCAGCAGTGAATGTGAAGACAGGCTCCCCTACTACGAGCAGTACTTC
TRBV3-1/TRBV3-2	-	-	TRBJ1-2	CASTKGRGGYGYTF	TGTGCCAGCACCAAAGGCAGGGGTGGCTATGGCTACACCTTC
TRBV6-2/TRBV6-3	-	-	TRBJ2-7	CASSDGTPVYEQYF	TGTGCCAGCAGTGACGGGACACCAGTCTACGAGCAGTACTTC
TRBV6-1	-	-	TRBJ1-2	CASSEGGNYGYTF	TGTGCCAGCAGTGAGGGGGGTAACTATGGCTACACCTTC
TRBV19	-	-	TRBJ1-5	CASTHSGQGLKPQHF	TGTGCCAGTACCCATAGCGGGCAGGGTCTTAAGCCCCAGCATTTT
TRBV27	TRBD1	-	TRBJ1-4	CASSQGAPNEKLFF	TGTGCCAGCAGTCAGGGGGCTCCTAATGAAAAACTGTTTTTT
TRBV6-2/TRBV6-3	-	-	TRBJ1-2	CASSSSGVYGYTF	TGTGCCAGCAGTTCGTCAGGGGTCTACGGCTACACCTTC
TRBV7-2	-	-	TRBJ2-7	CASSTNRETVYEQYF	TGTGCCAGCAGCACCAACAGGGAAACAGTCTACGAGCAGTACTTC
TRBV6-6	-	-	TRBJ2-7	CASSYSLKEAAYEQYF	TGTGCCAGCAGTTACTCCCTAAAGGAGGCCGCCTACGAGCAGTACTTC
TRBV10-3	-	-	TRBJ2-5	CAISEGLTGEETQYF	TGTGCCATCAGTGAGGGGTTGACTGGGGAGGAGACCCAGTACTTC
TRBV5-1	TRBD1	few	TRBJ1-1	CASSRTGAEAFF	TGCGCCAGCAGCCGGACAGGGGCTGAAGCTTTCTTT
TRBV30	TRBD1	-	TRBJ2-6	CACTPNRGTSGANVLTF	TGTGCCTGCACCCCGAACAGGGGGACCTCTGGGGCCAACGTCCTGACTTTC
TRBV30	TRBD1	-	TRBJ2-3	CAWSFDRGADTQYF	TGTGCCTGGAGTTTTGACAGGGGGGCAGATACGCAGTATTTT